The 19 T cell receptor beta chains presented below share a single source sample, sequenced in a study of cytomegalovirus exposure and HLA in healthy donors. The PCR was carried out with 60 Vbeta primers and 13 Jbeta primers. TCRdb's table, derived via immunoSEQ multiplex PCR, lists solely in-frame clones and lacks some. In all, the sample yields roughly 40,000 clones. The sequenced material came from PBMCs. These receptors came from a male donor in good health and CMV-seronegative.

The chain uses TRBV6-5 and TRBJ2-4, with D maybe TRBD1 (6 bases). The CDR3 contains 16 residues. The germline V and J ends were trimmed by 0 bases and 3 bases, with 12 bases remaining between them. Germline assignment: CDR1 MNHEY and CDR2 SVGAGI. The CDR3 nucleotides read TGTGCCAGCAGTTACTCACAGGGACGAGTCAAAAACATTCAGTACTTC. Residues: CASSYSQGRVKNIQYF.

V gene TRBV7-9 combines with J gene TRBJ2-7, with D possibly TRBD2 on 6 matching bases. From germline, CDR1 is SEHNR and CDR2 FQNEAQ (reference sequence). This CDR3 region has 13 residues. V was cut by 5 bases and J by 6 bases, with 14 bases left in between. CDR3: CASSLGGVGEQYF. DNA of the CDR3: TGTGCCAGCAGCCTCGGGGGAGTGGGCGAGCAGTACTTC.

The chain is built from TRBV9 and TRBJ1-4, with D possibly TRBD1 on 6 matching bases. The ends were cut back, 3 bases at V and 8 bases at J, with 14 bases in the middle. This CDR3 has 14 residues. The germline gives CDR1 SGDLS, CDR2 YYNGEE. The CDR3 sequence is CASSEQGGREKLFF. In DNA form, the CDR3 reads TGTGCCAGCAGCGAACAGGGAGGGAGAGAAAAACTGTTTTTT.

This chain connects TRBV7-9 to TRBJ1-1; D may be TRBD1 (6 bases). The CDR3 totals 15 residues. Germline CDR1 SEHNR, CDR2 FQNEAQ (reference sequence). Trimming left V 2 bases short and J 1 base short, with 11 bases between. The CDR3 sequence is CASSLQTGPNTEAFF. CDR3 coding DNA: TGTGCCAGCAGCTTACAGACAGGACCGAACACTGAAGCTTTCTTT.

The genes are TRBV4-3 and TRBJ1-4; possibly TRBD1 for D (6 bases). The CDR3 spans 19 residues. In germline, CDR1 is LGHNA, CDR2 YSLEER. V dropped 6 bases and J dropped 0 bases, with 23 bases sitting between them. The CDR3 bases are TGCGCCAGCAGTCAGGCGGAACACAGGGTAAGCTCAACTAATGAAAAACTGTTTTTT. Amino acid sequence: CASSQAEHRVSSTNEKLFF.

The chain has TRBV6-5 and TRBJ2-1; D is ambiguous. CDR1 is MNHEY, CDR2 SVGAGI, per germline. The V end was cut by 5 bases, the J end by 4 bases, with 15 bases between. The CDR3 loop spans 15 amino acids. Here the CDR3 reads CASSGRGSSYNEQFF. In nucleotides, the CDR3 is TGTGCCAGCAGTGGTCGTGGTAGCAGTTACAATGAGCAGTTCTTC.

The V and J genes are TRBV7-6 and TRBJ1-2; TRBD1 matches at 11 bases. The germline V gene encodes CDR1 SGHVS and CDR2 FNYEAQ. The CDR3 is made up of 15 amino acids. V gave up 1 base and J gave up 8 bases; unmatched junction bases: 6. The CDR3 DNA is TGTGCCAGCAGCTTAGGAGGACAGGGGGCGGAAGGCTACACCTTC. This encodes CASSLGGQGAEGYTF.

The chain couples TRBV13 to TRBJ2-1; 11 bases align to TRBD2. Germline values: CDR1 PRHDT, CDR2 FYEKMQ (reference sequence). This CDR3 is built from 17 residues. The trim removed 4 bases at V and 8 bases at J, leaving 13 bases unmatched. The CDR3, as DNA: TGTGCCAGCAGCTCACTATACCCTAGCGGGAGGACCGATGAGCAGTTCTTC. This sequence encodes CASSSLYPSGRTDEQFF.

The CDR3 coding sequence is TGTGCCAGCCTCCCTTCTAGCGGCGCAAGCGGGGAGCTGTTTTTT. Its protein product is CASLPSSGASGELFF. The chain recombines TRBV9 with TRBJ2-2; 7 nucleotides line up with TRBD2. Looked up from germline, CDR1 is SGDLS and CDR2 is YYNGEE. With 7 bases clipped from V and 7 bases from J, the junction kept 13 bases outside the gene matches. The CDR3 is made up of 15 amino acids.

V and J are TRBV4-2 and TRBJ2-3, with 13 bases fitting TRBD2. There are 16 residues in the CDR3. The junction had 12 bases not matched to a gene; V was cut back by 3 bases and J by 12 bases. From germline, CDR1 is LGHNA and CDR2 YNFKEQ. The CDR3 is CASSQLGLAGVAAQYF. CDR3 in DNA: TGTGCCAGCAGCCAGCTCGGACTAGCGGGAGTGGCAGCCCAGTATTTT.

The gene calls are TRBV6-5 and TRBJ2-3, with 7 nucleotides matching TRBD1. CDR1 is MNHEY, CDR2 SVGAGI, per germline. The CDR3 runs to 15 residues. The trim removed 0 bases at V and 1 base at J, leaving 1 base unmatched. The CDR3 region has the DNA TGTGCCAGCAGTTACTCGGGGACAGGCACAGATACGCAGTATTTT. Translating it yields CASSYSGTGTDTQYF.

The chain carries TRBV7-2 and TRBJ1-3; D is perhaps TRBD1 (6 bases). Per the germline V gene, CDR1 is SGHTA and CDR2 is FQGNSA. CDR3 length: 18 residues. V was pared by 2 bases and J by 0 bases, with 17 bases between. The CDR3 sequence: CASSLHRGHLNSGNTIYF. The CDR3 bases are TGTGCCAGCAGCTTACATCGGGGACACCTGAACTCTGGAAACACCATATATTTT. The whole variable domain, remainder taken from reference TRBV7-2 and TRBJ1-3, is GAGVSQSPSNKVTEKGKDVELRCDPISGHTALYWYRQSLGQGLEFLIYFQGNSAPDKSGLPSDRFSAERTGGSVSTLTIQRTQQEDSAVYLCASSLHRGHLNSGNTIYFGEGSWLTVV.

V gene TRBV4-2 combines with J gene TRBJ2-5; TRBD2 matches at 11 bases. The CDR3 spans 15 residues. The germline V gene has CDR1 LGHNA and CDR2 YNFKEQ. Trimming at V came to 4 bases and at J to 7 bases, leaving 8 bases not matched to a gene. The CDR3 DNA reads TGTGCCAGCAGCCCCGGGACTAGCGGTTTAAGGACCCAGTACTTC. Amino acids: CASSPGTSGLRTQYF.

The CDR3 DNA is TGTGCCATCAATCCCGACACGACCTACGAGCAGTACTTC. It codes for CAINPDTTYEQYF. The chain recombines TRBV10-3 with TRBJ2-5; D remains ambiguous. The DNA end favors TRBJ2-7, so the J call may be wrong. This CDR3 comprises 13 residues. CDR1 is ENHRY and CDR2 is SYGVKD in the germline V gene.

The V call is TRBV16, the J call TRBJ1-2; D perhaps matches TRBD1 (6 bases). The germline gives CDR1 KGHSY, CDR2 FQNENV. This CDR3 has 16 residues. V was clipped by 4 bases and J by 3 bases, with 18 bases between them. In nucleotides, the CDR3 is TGTGCCAGCAGCCCACAGGGCGGGTTCGGAGACTATGGCTACACCTTC. Residues: CASSPQGGFGDYGYTF. Looking up the rest from reference TRBV16 and TRBJ1-2 gives the full variable domain: GEEVAQTPKHLVRGEGQKAKLYCAPIKGHSYVFWYQQVLKNEFKFLISFQNENVFDETGMPKERFSAKCLPNSPCSLEIQATKLEDSAVYFCASSPQGGFGDYGYTFGSGTRLTVV.

The V gene is TRBV5-1, the J gene TRBJ2-7; D uncertain. This CDR3 region has 11 residues. Germline loops: CDR1 SGHRS, CDR2 YFSETQ. V lost 0 bases to trimming and J lost 5 bases, with 3 bases between them. In nucleotides, the CDR3 is TGCGCCAGCAGCTTGGCGGACGAGCAGTACTTC. Translated: CASSLADEQYF.

The J gene is TRBJ2-7, the V gene TRBV4-1; 9 bases are shared with TRBD2. The V segment lost 1 base and the J segment 0 bases; nucleotides outside the gene matches: 4. The CDR3 is made up of 16 amino acids. In germline, CDR1 is MGHRA, CDR2 YSYEKL. The CDR3: CASSQGISGSSYEQYF. The DNA for the CDR3 is TGCGCCAGCAGCCAAGGGATTAGCGGGAGCTCCTACGAGCAGTACTTC.

This rearrangement joins TRBV11-2 to TRBJ2-7; a weak D match, TRBD1 (6 bases). Trimming cost V 3 bases and J 5 bases, with 14 bases left between them. The CDR3 extends over 14 amino acids. CDR1 SGHAT and CDR2 FQNNGV come from the germline V gene. CDR3 loop: CASSFLRGWDEQYF. CDR3 nucleotide sequence: TGTGCCAGCAGCTTCCTCAGGGGCTGGGACGAGCAGTACTTC.

CDR3 bases: TGTGCCAGCTCACCACCTACTAGCGGGAGTCGGGGTGAGCAGTTCTTC. Its translation: CASSPPTSGSRGEQFF. The gene calls are TRBV18 and TRBJ2-1, with 11 bases lining up with TRBD2. The CDR3 covers 16 residues. Unmatched junction bases numbered 7, after V lost 0 bases and J lost 9 bases. From germline, CDR1 is KGHSH and CDR2 LQKENI.